These 28 T cell receptor beta chains originate from one sample sequenced in a study of T cell responses to AZD1222 COVID-19 vaccine listed by TCRdb under 2021. The time point label, as the study defines it: about 28 days (+/-7) after the second vaccine dose. The method was the immunoSEQ multiplex PCR assay. Drawn from immuneACCESS, this table holds only the in-frame rearrangements with V and J called that TCRdb kept. Clones are partly lost; checked studies trace under half to an unresolved V gene and leave the rest unexplained. The sample records over 150,000 clones, 85% to 90% of which are singletons. Roughly 12% of the sample is in the top ten clones. Sequencing used peripheral blood, obtained 28 days after the second AZD1222 dose. The source is an adult who received the AZD1222 COVID-19 vaccine.

The chain combines TRBV9 with TRBJ1-1; D call uncertain. This CDR3 has 15 amino acids. V lost 2 bases to trimming and J lost 0 bases, with 11 bases between them. Germline loops: CDR1 SGDLS, CDR2 YYNGEE. The CDR3 sequence: CASSVTQTVNTEAFF. The CDR3 nucleotides read TGTGCCAGCAGCGTCACCCAGACGGTGAACACTGAAGCTTTCTTT.

The chain has TRBV7-9 and TRBJ2-7; possible D gene TRBD1, 6 bases. This CDR3 region has 16 residues. V lost 0 bases to trimming and J lost 1 base, with 13 bases between them. The germline CDR1 and CDR2 sequences are SEHNR and FQNEAQ (reference sequence). CDR3 sequence reads: CASSLARSGASYEQYF. The CDR3 DNA sequence: TGTGCCAGCAGCTTAGCTCGTTCAGGGGCGTCCTACGAGCAGTACTTC.

The rearrangement uses TRBV12-3 or TRBV12-4 and TRBJ2-5; D perhaps matches TRBD2 (5 bases). There are 12 residues in the CDR3. The V end was cut by 6 bases, the J end by 9 bases, with 14 bases between. The CDR3 DNA reads as TGTGCCAGCAGCCCCCCGGGGTCGGCCCAGTACTTC. Translating it yields CASSPPGSAQYF.

CDR3 amino acids: CASSLSIPAGGRETQYF. CDR3 bases: TGTGCCAGCAGCTTATCGATTCCAGCGGGGGGAAGAGAGACCCAGTACTTC. V gene TRBV7-6 combines with J gene TRBJ2-5; 9 bases map to TRBD2. The germline V gene encodes CDR1 SGHVS and CDR2 FNYEAQ. The CDR3 runs 17 residues. After removal of 2 bases from V and 4 bases from J, the junction contained 11 bases not matched to a gene.

This clone was found once. V is TRBV18 and J is TRBJ1-1; 8 positions agree with TRBD1. With 5 bases clipped from V and 7 bases from J, the junction kept 6 bases outside the gene matches. Germline V lookup: CDR1 KGHSH, CDR2 LQKENI. This CDR3 is 13 amino acids long. This CDR3 is CASSETGVDEAFF. In nucleotides, the CDR3 is TGTGCCAGCTCAGAGACAGGGGTGGATGAAGCTTTCTTT.

This clone occurred a few times. The DNA for the CDR3 is TGTGCCAGTAGTCCCGGCGGCTTAAACACTGAAGCTTTCTTT. Encoded protein: CASSPGGLNTEAFF. The V gene is TRBV19, the J gene TRBJ1-1; D is uncertain. Trimming left V 5 bases short and J 2 bases short, with 12 bases between. Germline loops: CDR1 LNHDA, CDR2 SQIVND (reference sequence). The CDR3 contains 14 residues.

The rearrangement joins TRBV29-1 to TRBJ2-7; TRBD1 matches at 11 bases. Germline CDR1 reads SQVTM; CDR2 reads ANQGSEA. This CDR3 region has 14 residues. The V gene end was trimmed by 6 bases and the J gene end by 5 bases; junction bases not matched to a gene: 9. The CDR3 region is CSVAGTGGIDEQYF. CDR3 coding DNA: TGCAGCGTGGCAGGGACAGGGGGGATCGACGAGCAGTACTTC.

The rearrangement joins TRBV6-1 to TRBJ2-1; D uncertain. Trimming shortened V by 5 bases and J by 7 bases, and 12 bases separated the two germline ends. Per the germline V gene, CDR1 is MNHNS and CDR2 is SASEGT. The CDR3 is made up of 13 amino acids. CDR3 bases: TGTGCCAGCAGTACCCGGATCGGGAATGAGCAGTTCTTC. Translation: CASSTRIGNEQFF.

The rearrangement joins TRBV5-1 to TRBJ2-3; D gene ambiguous. V was shortened by 0 bases and J by 0 bases, with 8 bases between the two germline ends. The CDR3 totals 15 residues. CDR1 is SGHRS, CDR2 YFSETQ, per germline. The CDR3 loop reads CASSLEGPSTDTQYF. CDR3 bases: TGCGCCAGCAGCTTGGAAGGGCCCAGCACAGATACGCAGTATTTT.

The chain carries TRBV7-2 and TRBJ1-1; TRBD1 matches at 8 bases. The CDR3 consists of 15 residues. V lost 1 base, J lost 4 bases, and 5 bases stayed unmatched. Germline V gives CDR1 SGHTA, CDR2 FQGNSA. CDR3 DNA: TGTGCCAGCAGCTTAGTGACAGGGGAGGGCACTGAAGCTTTCTTT. This encodes CASSLVTGEGTEAFF. The full variable domain, in which reference TRBV7-2 and TRBJ1-1 provide the parts outside the CDR3, is GAGVSQSPSNKVTEKGKDVELRCDPISGHTALYWYRQSLGQGLEFLIYFQGNSAPDKSGLPSDRFSAERTGGSVSTLTIQRTQQEDSAVYLCASSLVTGEGTEAFFGQGTRLTVV.

This clone was found once. V and J are TRBV12-3 or TRBV12-4 and TRBJ1-2; TRBD1 is a possible D gene (5 bases). Between the trimmed V and J ends, which lost 4 bases and 3 bases, there was a span of 9 bases. There are 13 residues in the CDR3. The CDR3 is CASSSDSDYGYTF. Here the CDR3 DNA reads TGTGCCAGCAGTTCTGACAGCGACTATGGCTACACCTTC.

The V gene is TRBV7-9, the J gene TRBJ1-4, with D possibly matching TRBD1 (6 bases). The CDR3 loop spans 16 amino acids. V lost 3 bases, J lost 6 bases, and 17 bases lay in between. The germline V gene has CDR1 SEHNR and CDR2 FQNEAQ (reference sequence). This CDR3 reads CASSFAKGRGDEKLFF. Here the CDR3 DNA reads TGTGCCAGCAGCTTTGCGAAGGGAAGGGGGGATGAAAAACTGTTTTTT. Drawing the rest from reference TRBV7-9 and TRBJ1-4, the complete variable domain is DTGVSQNPRHKITKRGQNVTFRCDPISEHNRLYWYRQTLGQGPEFLTYFQNEAQLEKSRLLSDRFSAERPKGSFSTLEIQRTEQGDSAMYLCASSFAKGRGDEKLFFGSGTQLSVL.

This sequence joins TRBV18 and TRBJ2-1; 11 bases align to TRBD2. Germline V CDR1 and CDR2: KGHSH, LQKENI. The CDR3 has 15 amino acids. Unmatched junction bases numbered 4, after V lost 5 bases and J lost 4 bases. CDR3 sequence: CASSTTSGTYNEQFF. The CDR3 DNA is TGTGCCAGCTCAACGACTAGCGGGACATACAATGAGCAGTTCTTC. Using reference TRBV18 and TRBJ2-1 for the parts outside the CDR3, the full variable domain is NAGVMQNPRHLVRRRGQEARLRCSPMKGHSHVYWYRQLPEEGLKFMVYLQKENIIDESGMPKERFSAEFPKEGPSILRIQQVVRGDSAAYFCASSTTSGTYNEQFFGPGTRLTVL.

This clone was observed a single time. The rearrangement joins TRBV10-2 to TRBJ2-1, with D unresolved. The CDR3 contains 13 residues. Trimming cost V 8 bases and J 8 bases, with 16 bases left between them. CDR1 and CDR2 (germline): WSHSY, SAAADI. The CDR3 nucleotides read TGCGCCAGCGTATCCCCGGGCGTGGATGAGCAGTTCTTC. This gives the protein CASVSPGVDEQFF.

The gene calls are TRBV18 and TRBJ1-4; tentatively, D is TRBD1 (5 bases). Trimming left V 3 bases short and J 5 bases short, with 13 bases between. CDR3 length: 15 residues. Germline V lookup: CDR1 KGHSH, CDR2 LQKENI. The CDR3 sequence: CASSPPGTVNEKLFF. In DNA, the CDR3 is TGTGCCAGCTCACCTCCCGGGACGGTGAATGAAAAACTGTTTTTT.

The J gene is TRBJ1-2, the V gene TRBV15; 8 bases agree with TRBD1. The trim removed 3 bases at V and 7 bases at J, leaving 10 bases unmatched. Germline V gene sequence: CDR1 LNHNV, CDR2 YYDKDF (reference sequence). The CDR3 consists of 15 residues. The CDR3 is CATSRGWTGRGGYTF. In DNA, the CDR3 is TGTGCCACCAGCAGGGGATGGACAGGGAGAGGTGGCTACACCTTC.

J is TRBJ2-5 and V is TRBV5-5; D gene ambiguous. The germline gives CDR1 SGHKS, CDR2 YYEKEE (reference sequence). This CDR3 has 14 amino acids. Trimming took 0 bases from V and 2 from J, leaving 8 bases between them. CDR3 amino acids: CASSLAPHQETQYF. Here the CDR3 DNA reads TGTGCCAGCAGCTTGGCTCCACATCAAGAGACCCAGTACTTC.

This rearrangement joins TRBV7-2 to TRBJ1-1; D unclear. Trimming left V 3 bases short and J 1 base short, with 6 bases between. Germline CDR1 and CDR2: SGHTA and FQGNSA. This CDR3 is 13 amino acids long. The CDR3 coding sequence is TGTGCCAGCAGCTTTAACGAGAACACTGAAGCTTTCTTT. Translated: CASSFNENTEAFF.

The chain recombines TRBV19 with TRBJ1-6, with a weak D call TRBD1 (6 bases). V shed 6 bases and J shed 0 bases, with 21 bases lying between them. The CDR3 is 19 residues long. The germline V gene has CDR1 LNHDA and CDR2 SQIVND (reference sequence). Here the CDR3 reads CASSLKYRTANSYNSPLHF. In nucleotides, the CDR3 is TGTGCCAGTAGCCTAAAATACCGGACAGCGAACTCCTATAATTCACCCCTCCACTTT.

This clone turned up a few times. The J gene is TRBJ2-7, the V gene TRBV7-3, with a weak D call TRBD2 (5 bases). Per germline, CDR1 SGHTA and CDR2 FQGTGA. Between the trimmed V and J ends, which lost 5 bases and 1 base, there was a span of 15 bases. The length of the CDR3 is 15 residues. This CDR3 reads CASSRRISGSYEQYF. In nucleotides, the CDR3 is TGTGCCAGCAGCCGCAGGATATCGGGGTCCTACGAGCAGTACTTC.

The rearrangement uses TRBV15 and TRBJ2-1; 9 bases agree with TRBD2. The CDR3 loop spans 16 amino acids. Per the germline V gene, CDR1 is LNHNV and CDR2 is YYDKDF (reference sequence). The trim removed 0 bases at V and 8 bases at J, leaving 8 bases unmatched. CDR3 coding DNA: TGTGCCACCAGCAGAGATCGGCGGGGGGGCCTGGATGAGCAGTTCTTC. Its protein product is CATSRDRRGGLDEQFF.

This chain links TRBV4-2 with TRBJ2-2; no clear D. CDR1 LGHNA and CDR2 YNFKEQ come from the germline V gene. V lost 3 bases and J 5 bases, leaving 7 bases between the germline ends. This CDR3 is 13 amino acids long. The CDR3 spells CASSQGGTGELFF. In DNA form, the CDR3 reads TGTGCCAGCAGCCAGGGTGGTACCGGGGAGCTGTTTTTT.

The chain combines TRBV9 with TRBJ1-1; weak D call: TRBD1 (5 bases). The V end was cut by 3 bases, the J end by 4 bases, with 16 bases between. The CDR3 has 15 residues. Germline values: CDR1 SGDLS, CDR2 YYNGEE. CDR3: CASSAPAGEGTEAFF. CDR3 DNA: TGTGCCAGCAGCGCTCCCGCGGGGGAGGGCACTGAAGCTTTCTTT.

This clone was counted once. CDR3 DNA: TGTGCCAGCAGCTTAGCAGGGACAGGGAGATGGGAGAATGAAAAACTGTTTTTT. Translation gives CASSLAGTGRWENEKLFF. The chain recombines TRBV7-8 with TRBJ1-4; 9 nucleotides agree with TRBD1. Looked up from germline, CDR1 is SGHVS and CDR2 is FQNEAQ. Trimming removed 0 bases from V and 5 bases from J; junction bases left unmatched: 10. The CDR3 is 18 residues long.

J is TRBJ1-2 and V is TRBV29-1; D unclear. The germline V gene has CDR1 SQVTM and CDR2 ANQGSEA. The V gene lost 7 bases and the J gene lost 5 bases, with 17 bases spanning the gap. The CDR3 is 13 amino acids. CDR3 in amino acids: CSADIGESYGYTF. CDR3 in DNA: TGCAGCGCTGACATCGGGGAATCTTATGGCTACACCTTC.

This rearrangement joins TRBV7-3 to TRBJ2-3, with a tentative D call TRBD1 (6 bases). V lost 4 bases and J 6 bases, leaving 17 bases between the germline ends. CDR1 and CDR2 (germline): SGHTA, FQGTGA. This CDR3 comprises 15 residues. The CDR3: CASSSSPGHGDTQYF. The DNA of the CDR3 is TGTGCCAGCAGCTCGTCACCGGGACACGGGGATACGCAGTATTTT.

The chain carries TRBV27 and TRBJ2-5; D perhaps matches TRBD2 (6 bases). The germline V gene encodes CDR1 MNHEY and CDR2 SMNVEV (reference sequence). The CDR3 is made up of 15 amino acids. The germline V and J ends were trimmed by 5 bases and 4 bases, with 17 bases remaining between them. CDR3 region: CASSPGDSHRETQYF. The CDR3, as DNA: TGTGCCAGCAGTCCGGGGGACTCACATAGAGAGACCCAGTACTTC.

V and J are TRBV6-1 and TRBJ1-2, with D possibly TRBD1 on 5 matching bases. The V gene's germline CDR1 is MNHNS and CDR2 SASEGT. This CDR3 contains 15 residues. V lost 1 base and J 4 bases, leaving 13 bases between the germline ends. The CDR3 here is CASSEDGRGFYGYTF. The DNA of the CDR3 is TGTGCCAGCAGTGAAGACGGGAGGGGATTCTATGGCTACACCTTC.